This TCR beta chain was retrieved from a study of cytotoxic CD8 clonotypes in ibrutinib-treated CLL. Study background: The patient breakdown showed 10 to 12 relapsed/refractory and some 16 treatment-naive cases, with under 18 IGHV unmutated. Study results and caveats: Baseline values of clonality outstripped age-matched healthy donors and followed circulating CD8+ T-cell counts. Investigators sampled sustained-remission and progressing patients at differing times.

The repertoire was sequenced with immunoSEQ multiplex PCR; TCRdb's copy has only in-frame clones and lacks some. This sample carries some 130,000 clones, roughly 80% of them seen once, and the ten largest clones take 3% to 4%. About this clone itself: Its specificity is unknown.

The TCR comes from a human donor with chronic lymphocytic leukemia. The sequences come from PBMCs, collected after 24 months of ibrutinib treatment.

CDR3 in DNA: TGTGCCAGCAGTCAGTCAGGTGGACAAGAGACCCAGTACTTC. Translation gives CASSQSGGQETQYF. The gene calls are TRBV6-6 and TRBJ2-5; D gene uncertain. The V end lost 5 bases, the J end lost 2 bases, and 12 bases lay between the germline ends. Germline V gene lookup returns CDR1 MNHNY and CDR2 SVGAGI (reference sequence). This CDR3 comprises 14 residues.